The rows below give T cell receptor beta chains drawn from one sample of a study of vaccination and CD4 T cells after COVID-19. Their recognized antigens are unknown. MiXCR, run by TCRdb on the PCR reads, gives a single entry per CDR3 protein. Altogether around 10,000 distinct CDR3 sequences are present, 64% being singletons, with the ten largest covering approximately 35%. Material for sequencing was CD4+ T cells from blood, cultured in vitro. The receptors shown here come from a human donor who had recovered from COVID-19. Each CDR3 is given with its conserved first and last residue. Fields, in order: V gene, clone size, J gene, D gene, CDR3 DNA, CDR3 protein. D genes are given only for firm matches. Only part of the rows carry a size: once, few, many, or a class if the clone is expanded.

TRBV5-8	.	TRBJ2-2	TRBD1	TGTGCCAGCAGCTCCAGGGGGATAGCGAACACCGGGGAGCTGTTTTTT	CASSSRGIANTGELFF
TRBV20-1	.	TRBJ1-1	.	TGCAGTGCTGAGACATCGGACACTGAAGCTTTCTTT	CSAETSDTEAFF
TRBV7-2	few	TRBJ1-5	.	TGTGCCAGCAGCCCCACCCGGGGGGGTAGGCCCCAGCATTTT	CASSPTRGGRPQHF
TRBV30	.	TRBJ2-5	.	TGTGCCTGGAGGGCAGGAGGGGAGACCCAGTACTTC	CAWRAGGETQYF
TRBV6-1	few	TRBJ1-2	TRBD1	TGTGCCAGCAGTACCCCCGACAGGGGTGAGGGCTACACCTTC	CASSTPDRGEGYTF
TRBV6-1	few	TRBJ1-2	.	TGTGCCAGCAGTGAAAGAGGGAACGGCTACACCTTC	CASSERGNGYTF
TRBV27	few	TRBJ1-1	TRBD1	TGTGCCAGCAGTACCTGGACAGGGAGGCAGATGAACACTGAAGCTTTCTTT	CASSTWTGRQMNTEAFF
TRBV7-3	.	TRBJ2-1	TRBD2	TGTGCCAGCAGCACACTAGCGGGAGGCGACAATGAGCAGTTCTTC	CASSTLAGGDNEQFF
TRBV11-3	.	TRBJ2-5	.	TGTGCCAGCAGCTTAGGGCCTGGAGAGACCCAGTACTTC	CASSLGPGETQYF
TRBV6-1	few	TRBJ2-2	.	TGTGCCAGCAGTAGGGTAGCGGAAGACACCGGGGAGCTGTTTTTT	CASSRVAEDTGELFF
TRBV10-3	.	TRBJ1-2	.	TGTGCCATCAGTGAGGGACAAGGGGGAGGCGGCTACACCTTC	CAISEGQGGGGYTF
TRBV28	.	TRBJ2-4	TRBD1	TGTGCCAGCAGTACCCGGACAGGGAGCGGCATTCAGTACTTC	CASSTRTGSGIQYF
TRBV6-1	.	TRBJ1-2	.	TGTGCCAGCAGCCCTCGGGGGGTAGAGGGATATGGCTACACCTTC	CASSPRGVEGYGYTF
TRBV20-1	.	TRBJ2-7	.	TGCAGTGCTATAGCCCCCTTTGGGGAGCAGTACTTC	CSAIAPFGEQYF
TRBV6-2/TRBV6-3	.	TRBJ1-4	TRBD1	TGTGCCAGCAGTTTCCGGGACAGGAATGAAAAACTGTTTTTT	CASSFRDRNEKLFF
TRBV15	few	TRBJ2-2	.	TGTGCCACCAGCAGACAGGGTGGGAGAAACACCGGGGAGCTGTTTTTT	CATSRQGGRNTGELFF
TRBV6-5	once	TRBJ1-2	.	TGTGCCAGCAGTTACCGGGGTTTAGGAGAGGGGGGTTATGGCTACACCTTC	CASSYRGLGEGGYGYTF
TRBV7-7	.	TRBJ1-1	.	TGTGCTAGCAGCTTAGGTTCAGGGACTGAAGCTTTCTTT	CASSLGSGTEAFF
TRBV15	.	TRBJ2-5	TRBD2	TGTGCCACCAGCAGAGGAGGTCTAGCGGGGGGCAGGGAGACCCAGTACTTC	CATSRGGLAGGRETQYF
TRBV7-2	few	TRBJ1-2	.	TGTGCCAGCACCGCGAGGGGTAACTATGGCTACACCTTC	CASTARGNYGYTF
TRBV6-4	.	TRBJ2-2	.	TGTGCCAGCAGTGACGGGCCCAGCACCGGGGAGCTGTTTTTT	CASSDGPSTGELFF
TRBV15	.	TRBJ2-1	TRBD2	TGTGCCACCAGCAGATACACCCGAGGGCTAGCGGGAGGGAGCTCCTACAATGAGCAGTTCTTC	CATSRYTRGLAGGSSYNEQFF
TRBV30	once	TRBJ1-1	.	TGTGCCTGGAGTTCCGGGTCCCGGGGGACTGAAGCTTTCTTT	CAWSSGSRGTEAFF
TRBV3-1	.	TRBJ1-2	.	TGTGCCAGCAGCCAAGATCCCCTCTATGGCTACACCTTC	CASSQDPLYGYTF
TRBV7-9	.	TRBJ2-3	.	TGTGCCAGCAGCCAAGTCTCTAGCACAGATACGCAGTATTTT	CASSQVSSTDTQYF
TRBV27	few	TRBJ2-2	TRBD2	TGTGCCAGCAGGCGGGAGGGCCAATGGTATAACACCGGGGAGCTGTTTTTT	CASRREGQWYNTGELFF
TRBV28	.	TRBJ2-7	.	TGTGCCAGCAGTTTAGATTCCGGACAACGAAGCTACGAGCAGTACTTC	CASSLDSGQRSYEQYF
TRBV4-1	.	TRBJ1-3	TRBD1	TGCGCCAGCAGCCCCCCGGGGACAGTCGCTGGAAACACCATATATTTT	CASSPPGTVAGNTIYF
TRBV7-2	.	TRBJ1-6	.	TGTGCCAGCAGCCTGTCTAGTAATTCACCCCTCCACTTT	CASSLSSNSPLHF
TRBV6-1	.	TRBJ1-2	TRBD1	TGTGCCGGGTCAGAGTATCCGGGACAGGGAGTCGCTGGCTACACCTTC	CAGSEYPGQGVAGYTF
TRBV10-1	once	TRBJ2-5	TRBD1	TGCGCCAGCAGTGATCACAGGGGAGAGACCCAGTACTTC	CASSDHRGETQYF
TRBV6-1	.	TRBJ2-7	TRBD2	TGTGCCAGCAGCGGTGGCGGGGGGAGCTCCTACGAGCAGTACTTC	CASSGGGGSSYEQYF
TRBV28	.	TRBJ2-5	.	TGTGCCAGCAGTTTAGGAGTGAAGTCGAGCGCCCGGGAGACCCAGTACTTC	CASSLGVKSSARETQYF
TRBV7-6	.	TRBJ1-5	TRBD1	TGTGCCAGCAGCCTCGGGACAGGGGGCTTACAGCCCCAGCATTTT	CASSLGTGGLQPQHF
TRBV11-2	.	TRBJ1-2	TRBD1	TGTGCCAGCAGCTTCCTGGGACAGGGTCTCGATGGCTACACCTTC	CASSFLGQGLDGYTF
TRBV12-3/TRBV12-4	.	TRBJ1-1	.	TGTGCCAGCTTCCCGATACAGGGCTCAGCTTTCTTT	CASFPIQGSAFF
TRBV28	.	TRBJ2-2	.	TGTGCCAGCAGTGTCATAAAGGGCCGGGGCACCGGGGAGCTGTTTTTT	CASSVIKGRGTGELFF
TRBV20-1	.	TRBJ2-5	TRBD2	TGCAGTGCTGTACTAGCGGGGGAAGAGACCCAGTACTTC	CSAVLAGEETQYF
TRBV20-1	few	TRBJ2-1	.	TGCAGTGCTAGGAAGAGGGCCAATGAGCAGTTCTTC	CSARKRANEQFF
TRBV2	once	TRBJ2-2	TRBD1	TGTGCCAGCAGGAGAGGGACAGGGGGCACCGGGGAGCTGTTTTTT	CASRRGTGGTGELFF
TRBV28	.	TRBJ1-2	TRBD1	TGTGCCAGCAGTTTAATCAGGTCAGGGGGTGCGGGCTACACCTTC	CASSLIRSGGAGYTF
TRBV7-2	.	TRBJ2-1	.	TGTGCCAGCAGCTTAGGGGGGCAGGGGCGAGGGGTGGAGCAGTTCTTC	CASSLGGQGRGVEQFF
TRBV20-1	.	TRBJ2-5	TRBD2	TGCAGTGCTAGAGATCTCAGGGTGAGGACTAGCGGGAGTGTGAGAGAGACCCAGTACTTC	CSARDLRVRTSGSVRETQYF
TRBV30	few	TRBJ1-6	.	TGTGCCTGGAGGCAGGCCAATTCACCCCTCCACTTT	CAWRQANSPLHF